Presented here are 15 T cell receptor beta chains from one specimen sequenced in a study of CD8+ T cells in alopecia areata (dated by TCRdb to the late 2010s). The library was prepared using the immunoSEQ multiplex PCR assay. To provide template for TCR sequencing, every sample had RNA extracted and reverse transcribed into cDNA. TCRdb holds this immuneACCESS table with in-frame rearrangements only. Some clones are missing; in checked studies, unresolved V genes explain under half, and the rest has no known cause. Counted in this sample were about 100,000 clones; 50% to 60% of them appeared once. Roughly a quarter of the sample belongs to the ten largest clones. Sequenced material: NKG2D-low CD8+ T cells sorted from blood. Reading the label with the study, this specimen's cell subset or site is: sorted CD8+ NKG2D-low blood T cells. The receptor set was obtained from a human donor with alopecia areata.

With regard to this clone: Additional DNA sequences in this sample encode the identical CDR3. V gene TRBV7-9 combines with J gene TRBJ2-5; D gene unclear. V was pared by 2 bases and J by 3 bases, with 4 bases between. Germline CDR1 and CDR2: SEHNR and FQNEAQ (reference sequence). This CDR3 region has 12 residues. The CDR3 is CASSLIEETQYF. CDR3 DNA sequence: TGTGCCAGCAGCTTAATCGAAGAGACCCAGTACTTC. Complete variable domain (other parts from reference TRBV7-9 and TRBJ2-5): DTGVSQNPRHKITKRGQNVTFRCDPISEHNRLYWYRQTLGQGPEFLTYFQNEAQLEKSRLLSDRFSAERPKGSFSTLEIQRTEQGDSAMYLCASSLIEETQYFGPGTRLLVL.

The chain carries TRBV27 and TRBJ2-1, with 7 bases that match TRBD1. Germline-derived CDR1 and CDR2 are MNHEY and SMNVEV (reference sequence). V lost 8 bases, J lost 6 bases, and 4 bases stayed unmatched. The CDR3 is 12 residues long. CDR3 in DNA: TGTGCCAGCTCAGGGGGTAGCAATGAGCAGTTCTTC. Translating it yields CASSGGSNEQFF.

The CDR3 bases are TGTGCCAGCAGTTACGCACTAGCGGCCTACAATGAGCAGTTCTTC. As protein: CASSYALAAYNEQFF. V usage is TRBV6-5 and J usage is TRBJ2-1, with 8 bases identical to TRBD2. Germline V gene data show CDR1 as MNHEY and CDR2 as SVGAGI. Trimming took 2 bases from V and 2 from J; bases not matched to a gene: 2. CDR3 length: 15 amino acids.

A few counts support this clone. V and J are TRBV6-6 and TRBJ2-5, with no clear D. This CDR3 is 11 amino acids long. Germline CDR1 is MNHNY and CDR2 is SVGAGI (reference sequence). The ends were cut back, 1 base at V and 7 bases at J, with 4 bases in the middle. The CDR3 loop reads CASSYYPTQYF. The CDR3 DNA reads TGTGCCAGCAGTTACTATCCGACCCAGTACTTC.

This chain connects TRBV27 to TRBJ2-2; tentatively, D is TRBD1 (5 bases). CDR1 is MNHEY, CDR2 SMNVEV, per germline (reference sequence). The CDR3 contains 16 residues. Trimming pared 1 base from V and 3 bases from J, leaving 12 bases between. The CDR3 nucleotides are TGTGCCAGCAGTTTATGGGGCTTGAAAGACACCGGGGAGCTGTTTTTT. Amino acid sequence: CASSLWGLKDTGELFF.

In its sample, this clone was seen a few times. This sequence joins TRBV19 and TRBJ2-1, with D possibly being TRBD1 (5 bases). CDR3 length: 15 amino acids. Germline V gene data show CDR1 as LNHDA and CDR2 as SQIVND (reference sequence). V was clipped by 6 bases and J by 3 bases, with 15 bases between them. In DNA form, the CDR3 reads TGTGCCAGTAGGTTCACAGGTAGTGGCTACAATGAGCAGTTCTTC. It codes for CASRFTGSGYNEQFF.

This clone has just a few counts. The V gene is TRBV7-9, the J gene TRBJ2-7, with 12 bases lining up with TRBD1. The CDR3 length is 15 residues. Trimming at V came to 1 base and at J to 5 bases, leaving 3 bases not matched to a gene. Germline V CDR1 and CDR2: SEHNR, FQNEAQ (reference sequence). The CDR3 region is CASSLGDRGPHEQYF. The CDR3 DNA is TGTGCCAGCAGCTTAGGGGACAGGGGGCCCCACGAGCAGTACTTC. The complete variable domain, with remaining parts taken from reference TRBV7-9 and TRBJ2-7, reads DTGVSQNPRHKITKRGQNVTFRCDPISEHNRLYWYRQTLGQGPEFLTYFQNEAQLEKSRLLSDRFSAERPKGSFSTLEIQRTEQGDSAMYLCASSLGDRGPHEQYFGPGTRLTVT.

This clone was observed a handful of times. The chain employs TRBV29-1 and TRBJ2-1, with TRBD2 matching over 12 bases. The junction had 8 bases not matched to a gene; V was cut back by 7 bases and J by 7 bases. Germline V gene lookup returns CDR1 SQVTM and CDR2 ANQGSEA. The length of the CDR3 is 14 residues. Here the CDR3 reads CSATGLAGNNEQFF. In DNA form, the CDR3 reads TGCAGCGCGACCGGACTAGCGGGAAATAATGAGCAGTTCTTC.

Only a few counts were recorded for this clone. This chain joins TRBV30 and TRBJ2-4; tentatively, D is TRBD1 or TRBD2 (5 bases each). Germline values: CDR1 GTSNPN, CDR2 SVGIG (reference sequence). The V end was cut by 2 bases, the J end by 11 bases, with 19 bases between. CDR3 length: 14 residues. The CDR3 nucleotides are TGTGCCTGGAGTCGGGAATCGACAGCGTCTTTTCAGTACTTC. This translates into CAWSRESTASFQYF. The complete variable domain, with remaining parts taken from reference TRBV30 and TRBJ2-4, reads SQTIHQWPATLVQPVGSPLSLECTVEGTSNPNLYWYRQAAGRGLQLLFYSVGIGQISSEVPQNLSASRPQDRQFILSSKKLLLSDSGFYLCAWSRESTASFQYFGAGTRLSVL.

This clone was detected once. V is TRBV5-1 and J is TRBJ2-7; D is undetermined. The CDR3 length is 13 residues. In germline, CDR1 is SGHRS, CDR2 YFSETQ. V dropped 0 bases and J dropped 0 bases, with 4 bases sitting between them. Here the CDR3 reads CASSLESSYEQYF. CDR3 coding DNA: TGCGCCAGCAGCTTGGAGAGCTCCTACGAGCAGTACTTC.

This clone was observed a handful of times. The chain employs TRBV7-2 and TRBJ2-3, with D hard to call. Germline values: CDR1 SGHTA, CDR2 FQGNSA. V was clipped by 5 bases and J by 0 bases, with 6 bases between them. The CDR3 has 13 residues. CDR3 sequence reads: CASSPESTDTQYF. The CDR3 DNA reads as TGTGCCAGCAGCCCTGAGAGCACAGATACGCAGTATTTT.

The J gene is TRBJ2-5, the V gene TRBV6-5; possibly TRBD2 for D (6 bases). With 0 bases removed from V and 5 bases from J, the gap between germline ends came to 13 bases. Looked up from germline, CDR1 is MNHEY and CDR2 is SVGAGI. The CDR3 runs to 15 residues. The CDR3: CASSYSGGGRETQYF. CDR3 nucleotide sequence: TGTGCCAGCAGTTACTCGGGTGGAGGGAGGGAGACCCAGTACTTC.

The chain is built from TRBV4-1 and TRBJ1-2, with TRBD1 identical over 8 bases. The length of the CDR3 is 15 residues. V was clipped by 0 bases and J by 5 bases; unmatched bases: 5. CDR1 is MGHRA and CDR2 is YSYEKL in the germline V gene. The CDR3 DNA sequence: TGCGCCAGCAGCCAAGATCCGGGACAGGCATATGGCTACACCTTC. The encoded protein is CASSQDPGQAYGYTF.

The chain couples TRBV29-1 to TRBJ1-1; a possible D gene is TRBD1 (5 bases). The V gene lost 7 bases and the J gene lost 10 bases, with 19 bases spanning the gap. This CDR3 has 12 residues. Germline V gene sequence: CDR1 SQVTM, CDR2 ANQGSEA. For the CDR3, the DNA is TGCAGCGGGACCGGGGGTGAGTCTCGAGCTTTCTTT. The encoded protein is CSGTGGESRAFF.

The chain links TRBV19 to TRBJ2-1, with TRBD2 matching 7 bases. In germline, CDR1 is LNHDA, CDR2 SQIVND (reference sequence). V was clipped by 7 bases and J by 6 bases; unmatched bases: 6. The CDR3 runs 13 residues. This chain's CDR3 is CASKGSGLNEQFF. Here the CDR3 DNA reads TGTGCCAGTAAGGGTAGCGGGCTCAATGAGCAGTTCTTC.